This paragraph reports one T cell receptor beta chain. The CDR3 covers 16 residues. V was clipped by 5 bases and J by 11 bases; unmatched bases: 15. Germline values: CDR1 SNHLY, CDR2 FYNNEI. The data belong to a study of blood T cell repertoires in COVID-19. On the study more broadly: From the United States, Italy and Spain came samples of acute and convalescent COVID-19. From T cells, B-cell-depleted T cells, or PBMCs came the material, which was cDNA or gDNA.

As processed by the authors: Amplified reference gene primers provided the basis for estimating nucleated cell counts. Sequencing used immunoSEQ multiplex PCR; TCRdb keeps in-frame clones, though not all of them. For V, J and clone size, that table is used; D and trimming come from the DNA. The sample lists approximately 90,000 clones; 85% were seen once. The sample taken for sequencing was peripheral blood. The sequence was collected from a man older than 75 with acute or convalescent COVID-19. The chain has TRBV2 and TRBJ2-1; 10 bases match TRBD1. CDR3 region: CASSSRDRGPTMKQFF. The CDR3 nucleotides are TGTGCCAGCAGTTCCCGGGACAGGGGCCCTACAATGAAGCAGTTCTTC.